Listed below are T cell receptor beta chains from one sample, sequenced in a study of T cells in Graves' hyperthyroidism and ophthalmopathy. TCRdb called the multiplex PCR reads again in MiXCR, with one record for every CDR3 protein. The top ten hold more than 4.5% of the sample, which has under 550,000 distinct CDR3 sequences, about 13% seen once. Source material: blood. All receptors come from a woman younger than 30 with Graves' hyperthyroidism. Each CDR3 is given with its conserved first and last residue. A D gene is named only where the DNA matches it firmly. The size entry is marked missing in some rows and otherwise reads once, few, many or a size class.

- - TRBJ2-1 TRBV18 CASSPDYYNEQFF TGTGCCAGCTCACCAGACTACTACAATGAGCAGTTCTTC
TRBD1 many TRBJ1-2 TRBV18 CASSPPGTAIYGYTF TGTGCCAGCTCACCACCCGGGACAGCTATCTATGGCTACACCTTC
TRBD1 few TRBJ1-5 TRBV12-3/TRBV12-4 CASSRSRTGDQPQHF TGTGCCAGCAGCCGCTCCCGGACAGGGGATCAGCCCCAGCATTTT
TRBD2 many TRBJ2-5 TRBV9 CASSARAGGTKKIKETQYF TGTGCCAGCAGCGCTAGAGCGGGAGGCACCAAGAAGATAAAAGAGACCCAGTACTTC
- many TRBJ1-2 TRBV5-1 CASSLGQSNYGYTF TGCGCCAGCAGCTTGGGGCAGAGTAACTATGGCTACACCTTC
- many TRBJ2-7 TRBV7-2 CASSLEVAANEQYF TGTGCCAGCAGCTTAGAGGTAGCGGCGAACGAGCAGTACTTC
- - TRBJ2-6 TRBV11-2 CASSLLYSWMGTGDHSGANVLTF TGTGCCAGCAGCTTACTTTATAGTTGGATGGGAACGGGGGATCACTCTGGGGCCAACGTCCTGACTTTC
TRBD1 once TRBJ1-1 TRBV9 CTSSVGTGSTEAFF TGTACCAGCAGCGTTGGGACAGGATCCACTGAAGCTTTCTTT
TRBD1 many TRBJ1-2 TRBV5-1 CASSLEGQGGYGYTF TGCGCCAGCAGCTTGGAGGGACAGGGTGGCTATGGCTACACCTTC
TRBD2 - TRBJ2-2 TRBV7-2 CASNLQVEREDSTGELFF TGTGCCAGCAACTTACAGGTCGAGCGGGAGGATAGCACCGGGGAGCTGTTTTTT
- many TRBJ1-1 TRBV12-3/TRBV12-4 CASSRLWSFTRETLTKEGNTEAFF TGTGCCAGCAGCCGCTTATGGTCCTTCACCCGGGAGACGCTCACAAAGGAGGGGAACACTGAAGCTTTCTTT
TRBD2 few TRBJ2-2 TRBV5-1 CASRFTSGRNTGELFF TGCGCCAGCAGATTCACTAGCGGGAGAAACACCGGGGAGCTGTTTTTT
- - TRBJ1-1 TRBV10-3 CASSEGQRGTEAFF TGTGCCAGCAGTGAAGGGCAGCGGGGCACTGAAGCTTTCTTT
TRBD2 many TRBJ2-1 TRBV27 CASSLVDAGGPYNEQFF TGTGCCAGCAGTTTAGTTGACGCGGGAGGTCCTTACAATGAGCAGTTCTTC
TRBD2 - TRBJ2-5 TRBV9 CASSVGASGSETQYF TGTGCCAGCAGCGTAGGGGCTAGCGGGAGTGAGACCCAGTACTTC
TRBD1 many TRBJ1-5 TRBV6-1 CASSESRTGVISNQPQHF TGTGCCAGCAGTGAATCGAGGACAGGGGTAATTAGCAATCAGCCCCAGCATTTT
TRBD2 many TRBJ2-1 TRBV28 CASSPGLAGGHNEQFF TGTGCCAGCAGTCCCGGACTAGCGGGAGGCCACAATGAGCAGTTCTTC
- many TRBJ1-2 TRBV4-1 CASSQADGYGYTF TGCGCCAGCAGCCAAGCGGACGGCTATGGCTACACCTTC
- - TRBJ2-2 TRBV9 CASSPRQALANTGELFF TGTGCCAGCAGCCCCCGACAGGCCCTCGCGAACACCGGGGAGCTGTTTTTT
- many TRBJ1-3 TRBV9 CASSVEGGNTIYF TGTGCCAGCAGCGTAGAAGGAGGAAACACCATATATTTT
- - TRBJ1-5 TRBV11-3 CASSLESGDNQPQHF TGTGCCAGCAGCTTAGAGTCCGGGGACAATCAGCCCCAGCATTTT
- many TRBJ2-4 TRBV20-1 CSASVRALAKNIQYF TGCAGTGCTAGTGTTAGGGCTCTAGCCAAAAACATTCAGTACTTC
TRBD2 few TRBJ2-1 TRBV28 CASSIYRGGSNEQFF TGTGCCAGCAGTATATACCGGGGGGGGTCCAATGAGCAGTTCTTC
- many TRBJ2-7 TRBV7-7 CASSPGAPSYEQYF TGTGCTAGCAGCCCCGGTGCCCCCTCCTACGAGCAGTACTTC
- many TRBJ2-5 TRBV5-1 CASSLRTGDQETQYF TGCGCCAGCAGCCTCCGAACGGGGGACCAAGAGACCCAGTACTTC
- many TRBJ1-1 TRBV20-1 CSARVLNTEAFF TGCAGTGCTAGGGTACTGAACACTGAAGCTTTCTTT
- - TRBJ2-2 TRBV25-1 CATRRTDMFGELFF TGTGCCACCCGAAGGACCGACATGTTCGGGGAGCTGTTTTTT
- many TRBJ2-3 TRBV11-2 CASSLGRTGSTDTQYF TGTGCCAGCAGCTTAGGACGGACGGGAAGCACAGATACGCAGTATTTT
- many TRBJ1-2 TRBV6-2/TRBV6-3 CASSSRSPGPNYGYTF TGTGCCAGCAGTTCAAGGTCCCCGGGACCAAACTATGGCTACACCTTC
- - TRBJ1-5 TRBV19 CASSIGEQPQHF TGTGCCAGTAGTATTGGGGAACAGCCCCAGCATTTT
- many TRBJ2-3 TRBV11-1 CASSLSASSAGTDTQYF TGTGCCAGCAGCTTATCGGCCAGCTCGGCGGGCACAGATACGCAGTATTTT
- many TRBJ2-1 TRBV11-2 CASSFIGVEQFF TGTGCCAGCAGCTTCATCGGGGTCGAGCAGTTCTTC
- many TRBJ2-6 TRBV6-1 CASSDLAGANVLTF TGTGCCAGCAGTGATTTAGCTGGGGCCAACGTCCTGACTTTC
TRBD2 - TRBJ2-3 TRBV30 CAWSELTSGRVDTQYF TGTGCCTGGAGTGAGCTGACTAGCGGGAGGGTTGATACGCAGTATTTT
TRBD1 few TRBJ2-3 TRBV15 CATSRGDSNTDTQYF TGTGCCACCAGCAGAGGGGACAGTAACACAGATACGCAGTATTTT
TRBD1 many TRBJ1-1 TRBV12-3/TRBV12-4 CASSPDRVEAFF TGTGCCAGCAGTCCAGACAGGGTGGAAGCTTTCTTT
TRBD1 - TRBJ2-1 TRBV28 CASSFGDRESEQFF TGTGCCAGCAGTTTCGGGGACAGGGAGAGTGAGCAGTTCTTC
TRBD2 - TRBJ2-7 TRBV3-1 CASSRSSVGGSRYEQYF TGTGCCAGCAGCCGGTCGTCAGTTGGCGGGAGTAGATACGAGCAGTACTTC
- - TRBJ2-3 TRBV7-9 CASSLIADLRGPDTQYF TGTGCCAGCAGCCTTATTGCTGACTTGCGGGGTCCAGATACGCAGTATTTT
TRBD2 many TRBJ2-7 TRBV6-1 CASSDASGYSYEQYF TGTGCCAGCAGTGATGCTAGCGGATATTCCTACGAGCAGTACTTC
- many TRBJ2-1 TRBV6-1 CASRRDGPGSSYNEQFF TGTGCCAGCAGGCGAGACGGACCCGGGAGCTCCTACAATGAGCAGTTCTTC
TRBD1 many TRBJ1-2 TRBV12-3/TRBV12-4 CASSLRLASGQGALGYTF TGTGCCAGCAGTTTAAGGTTGGCTTCCGGACAGGGGGCGCTTGGCTACACCTTC
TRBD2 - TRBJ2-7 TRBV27 CASSSLAGGPSYEQYF TGTGCCAGCAGTTCCCTAGCGGGAGGGCCAAGCTACGAGCAGTACTTC
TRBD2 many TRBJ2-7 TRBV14 CASSQGRLAGVYEQYF TGTGCCAGCAGCCAAGGGAGACTAGCGGGAGTCTACGAGCAGTACTTC
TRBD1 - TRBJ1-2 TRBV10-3 CAISHSGQVVGYTF TGTGCCATCAGTCATTCAGGACAGGTCGTCGGCTACACCTTC